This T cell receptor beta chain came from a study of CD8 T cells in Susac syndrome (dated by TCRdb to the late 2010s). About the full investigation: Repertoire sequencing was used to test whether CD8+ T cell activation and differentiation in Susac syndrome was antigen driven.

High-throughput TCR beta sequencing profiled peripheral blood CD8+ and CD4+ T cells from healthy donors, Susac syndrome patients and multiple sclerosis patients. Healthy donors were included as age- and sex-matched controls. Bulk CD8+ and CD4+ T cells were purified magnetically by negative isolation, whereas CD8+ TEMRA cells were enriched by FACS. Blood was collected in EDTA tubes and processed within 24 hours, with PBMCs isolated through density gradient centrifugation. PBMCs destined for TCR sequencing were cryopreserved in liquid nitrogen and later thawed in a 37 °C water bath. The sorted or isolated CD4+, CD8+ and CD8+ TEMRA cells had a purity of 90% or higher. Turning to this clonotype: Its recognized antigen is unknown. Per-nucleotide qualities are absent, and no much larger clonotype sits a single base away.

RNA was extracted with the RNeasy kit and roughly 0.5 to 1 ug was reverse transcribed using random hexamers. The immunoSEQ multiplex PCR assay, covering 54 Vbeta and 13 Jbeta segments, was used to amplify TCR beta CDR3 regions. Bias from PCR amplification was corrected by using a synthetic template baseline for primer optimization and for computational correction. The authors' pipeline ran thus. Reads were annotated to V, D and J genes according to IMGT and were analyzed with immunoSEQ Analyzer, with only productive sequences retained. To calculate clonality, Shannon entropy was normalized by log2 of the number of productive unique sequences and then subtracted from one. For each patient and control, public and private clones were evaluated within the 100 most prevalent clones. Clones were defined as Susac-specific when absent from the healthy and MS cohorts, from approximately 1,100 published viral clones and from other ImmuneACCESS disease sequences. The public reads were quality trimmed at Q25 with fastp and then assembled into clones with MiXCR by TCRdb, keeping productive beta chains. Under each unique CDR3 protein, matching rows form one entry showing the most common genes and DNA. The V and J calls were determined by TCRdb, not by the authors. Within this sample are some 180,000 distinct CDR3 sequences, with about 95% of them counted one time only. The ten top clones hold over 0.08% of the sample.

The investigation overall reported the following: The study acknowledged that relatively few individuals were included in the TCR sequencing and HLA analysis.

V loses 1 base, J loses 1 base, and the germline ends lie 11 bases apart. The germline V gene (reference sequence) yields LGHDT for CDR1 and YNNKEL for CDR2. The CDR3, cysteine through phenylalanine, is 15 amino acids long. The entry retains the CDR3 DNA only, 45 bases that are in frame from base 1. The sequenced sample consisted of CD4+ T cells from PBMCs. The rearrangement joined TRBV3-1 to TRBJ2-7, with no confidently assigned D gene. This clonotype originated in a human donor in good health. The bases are TGTGCCAGCAGCCAAGGTTACGTCAGATCCTACGAGCAGTACTTC. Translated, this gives CASSQGYVRSYEQYF.